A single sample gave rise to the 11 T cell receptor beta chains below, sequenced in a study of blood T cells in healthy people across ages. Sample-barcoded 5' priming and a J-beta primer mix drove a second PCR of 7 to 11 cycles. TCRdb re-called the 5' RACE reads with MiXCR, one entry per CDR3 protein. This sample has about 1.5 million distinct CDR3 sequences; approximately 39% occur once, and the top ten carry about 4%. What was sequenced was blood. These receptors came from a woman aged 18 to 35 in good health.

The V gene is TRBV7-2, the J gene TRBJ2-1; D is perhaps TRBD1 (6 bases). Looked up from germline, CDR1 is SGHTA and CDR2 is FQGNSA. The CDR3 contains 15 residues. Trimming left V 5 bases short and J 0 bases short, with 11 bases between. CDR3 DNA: TGTGCCAGCAGCGGGGGCGACCCCTCCTACAATGAGCAGTTCTTC. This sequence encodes CASSGGDPSYNEQFF.

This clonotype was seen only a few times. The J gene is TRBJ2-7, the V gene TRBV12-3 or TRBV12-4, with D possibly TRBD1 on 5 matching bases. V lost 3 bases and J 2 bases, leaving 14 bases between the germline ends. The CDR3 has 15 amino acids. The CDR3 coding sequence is TGTGCCAGCAGTTTCCGTCAGGGTGTCGCCTACGAGCAGTACTTC. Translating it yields CASSFRQGVAYEQYF.

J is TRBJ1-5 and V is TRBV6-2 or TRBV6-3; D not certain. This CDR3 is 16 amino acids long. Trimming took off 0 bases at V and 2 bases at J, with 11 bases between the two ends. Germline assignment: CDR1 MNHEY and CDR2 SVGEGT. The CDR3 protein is CASSYSNGRGNQPQHF. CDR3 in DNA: TGTGCCAGCAGTTACTCGAATGGTAGGGGCAATCAGCCCCAGCATTTT.

CDR3 amino acids: CASQETRSYEQYF. The CDR3 coding sequence is TGTGCCAGCCAGGAGACACGTTCCTACGAGCAGTACTTC. V gene TRBV6-2 or TRBV6-3 combines with J gene TRBJ2-7; no reliable D call. The germline gives CDR1 MNHEY, CDR2 SVGEGT. The CDR3 is 13 residues long. Trimming stripped 8 bases from V and 1 base from J, with 12 bases between.

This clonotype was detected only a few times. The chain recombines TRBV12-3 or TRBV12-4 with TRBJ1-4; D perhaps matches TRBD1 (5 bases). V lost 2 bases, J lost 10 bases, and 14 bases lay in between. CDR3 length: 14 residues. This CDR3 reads CASSLSGGGGKLFF. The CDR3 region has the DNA TGTGCCAGCAGTTTAAGCGGGGGGGGAGGAAAACTGTTTTTT.

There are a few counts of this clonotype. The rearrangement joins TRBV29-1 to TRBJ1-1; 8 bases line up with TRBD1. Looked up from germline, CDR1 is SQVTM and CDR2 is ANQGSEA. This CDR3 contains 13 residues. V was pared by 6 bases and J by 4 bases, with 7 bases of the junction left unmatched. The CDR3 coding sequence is TGCAGCGTCCCGACAGGGGTGGGCACTGAAGCTTTCTTT. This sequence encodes CSVPTGVGTEAFF.

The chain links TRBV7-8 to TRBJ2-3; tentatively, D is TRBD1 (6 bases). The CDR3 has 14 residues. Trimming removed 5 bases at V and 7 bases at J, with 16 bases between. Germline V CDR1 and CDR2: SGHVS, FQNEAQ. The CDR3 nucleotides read TGTGCCAGCAGCCCACTTGGGGGCCAGAATACGCAGTATTTT. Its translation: CASSPLGGQNTQYF.

CDR3 loop: CSAGREGSEQFF. CDR3 coding DNA: TGCAGTGCAGGGCGGGAGGGAAGTGAGCAGTTCTTC. J is TRBJ2-1 and V is TRBV20-1, with 9 bases fitting TRBD2. V dropped 6 bases and J dropped 9; count of bases not matched to a gene: 6. Germline V lookup: CDR1 DFQATT, CDR2 SNEGSKA (reference sequence). There are 12 residues in the CDR3.

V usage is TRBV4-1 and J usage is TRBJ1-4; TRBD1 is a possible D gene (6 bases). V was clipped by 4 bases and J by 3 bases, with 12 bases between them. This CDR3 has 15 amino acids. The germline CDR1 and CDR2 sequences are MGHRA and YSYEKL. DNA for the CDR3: TGCGCCAGCAGCCCGGAGTACAGGGCTAATGAAAAACTGTTTTTT. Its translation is CASSPEYRANEKLFF.

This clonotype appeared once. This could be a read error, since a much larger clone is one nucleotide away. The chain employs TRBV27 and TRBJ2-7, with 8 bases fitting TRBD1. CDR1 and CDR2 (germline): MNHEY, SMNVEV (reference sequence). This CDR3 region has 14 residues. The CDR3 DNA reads TGTGTCAGCAGTTTATCGACAGGGGTCTACGAGCAGTACTTC. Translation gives CVSSLSTGVYEQYF.

For the CDR3, the DNA is TGCGCCAGCAGCCAAGATCTGGGGACCGTAGCCGGAGTTGAGCAGTTCTTC. It codes for CASSQDLGTVAGVEQFF. The gene calls are TRBV4-3 and TRBJ2-1; D might be TRBD1 or TRBD2, each matching 5 bases. V was trimmed by 0 bases and J by 9 bases, leaving 21 bases between them. The CDR3 extends over 17 amino acids. Germline CDR1 reads LGHNA; CDR2 reads YSLEER.